A selection of T cell receptor beta chains follows, all from one sample in a study of spatial heterogeneity in lung cancer. TCRdb analysed the 5' RACE reads with MiXCR anew, one entry per CDR3 protein. Of tens of thousands of distinct CDR3 sequences in the sample, around 12% were seen once. Source: PBMCs, taken at surgery. The receptors here all came from a male donor with early-stage non-small cell lung cancer. The conserved cysteine and the conserved F or W are not part of the CDR3 here.

J gene: TRBJ2-1
V gene: TRBV5-1
CDR3 protein: ASSSEGAGPRDEQF

J gene: TRBJ2-6
V gene: TRBV10-3
CDR3 protein: AISVGGANVLT

J gene: TRBJ2-7
V gene: TRBV7-2
CDR3 protein: ASTWTGGPYEQY

J gene: TRBJ1-2
V gene: TRBV10-3
CDR3 protein: ATGGPDDYGYT

J gene: TRBJ1-3
V gene: TRBV12-3/TRBV12-4
CDR3 protein: ATGTESSGNTIY

J gene: TRBJ2-5
V gene: TRBV7-2
CDR3 protein: ASSFSPRKTSGKRETQY

J gene: TRBJ1-1
V gene: TRBV11-2
CDR3 protein: ASSPLTGEKAF

J gene: TRBJ1-3
V gene: TRBV29-1
CDR3 protein: SVEQGNSGNTIY

J gene: TRBJ2-5
V gene: TRBV4-3
CDR3 protein: ASSRGRGTETQY

J gene: TRBJ1-6
V gene: TRBV28
CDR3 protein: ASSLTGTGGYNSPLH

J gene: TRBJ2-6
V gene: TRBV20-1
CDR3 protein: SAGTSLANVLT

J gene: TRBJ2-7
V gene: TRBV5-6
CDR3 protein: ASSLWATVYEQY

J gene: TRBJ1-1
V gene: TRBV6-5
CDR3 protein: ASSYSGVRGTEAF

J gene: TRBJ2-1
V gene: TRBV28
CDR3 protein: ASEGNVDEQF

J gene: TRBJ2-7
V gene: TRBV20-1
CDR3 protein: SASRDRVYEQY

J gene: TRBJ1-4
V gene: TRBV20-1
CDR3 protein: SARDRLGWEEKLF

J gene: TRBJ2-3
V gene: TRBV14
CDR3 protein: ASSTRGPITDTQY

J gene: TRBJ2-7
V gene: TRBV20-1
CDR3 protein: SARGTSGSYVYEQY

J gene: TRBJ2-4
V gene: TRBV5-1
CDR3 protein: ASSLDGTGQNIQY

J gene: TRBJ2-2
V gene: TRBV6-1
CDR3 protein: ASSDSPGRVNTGELF

J gene: TRBJ1-5
V gene: TRBV7-2
CDR3 protein: ASSLAQLNQPQH

J gene: TRBJ2-3
V gene: TRBV20-1
CDR3 protein: SARAPTGDERDTQY

J gene: TRBJ2-3
V gene: TRBV19
CDR3 protein: ASSPGPQADTQY

J gene: TRBJ2-4
V gene: TRBV12-3/TRBV12-4
CDR3 protein: ASTLGGSAKNIQY

J gene: TRBJ2-2
V gene: TRBV5-1
CDR3 protein: ASSLESSEVGELF

J gene: TRBJ2-5
V gene: TRBV7-2
CDR3 protein: ASSSLPGLRGETQY

J gene: TRBJ1-1
V gene: TRBV14
CDR3 protein: ASRREDRPNTEAF

J gene: TRBJ2-5
V gene: TRBV29-1
CDR3 protein: SVLDSSEY

J gene: TRBJ2-1
V gene: TRBV7-9
CDR3 protein: ASSQRGSSYNEQF

J gene: TRBJ2-5
V gene: TRBV10-3
CDR3 protein: AISDDQGAETQY

J gene: TRBJ2-3
V gene: TRBV4-3
CDR3 protein: ASSQDGSTDSTDTQY

J gene: TRBJ1-1
V gene: TRBV20-1
CDR3 protein: SAVIGIGDTEAF

J gene: TRBJ2-7
V gene: TRBV6-6
CDR3 protein: ASSLRGRSYEQY

J gene: TRBJ2-5
V gene: TRBV12-3/TRBV12-4
CDR3 protein: ASSPGGGRETQY

J gene: TRBJ2-1
V gene: TRBV27
CDR3 protein: ASSTLAGEQF

J gene: TRBJ1-4
V gene: TRBV20-1
CDR3 protein: SARNWRATNEKLF

J gene: TRBJ2-3
V gene: TRBV6-5
CDR3 protein: ASSLAGGSTDTQY

J gene: TRBJ2-3
V gene: TRBV20-1
CDR3 protein: SARDPQGVRADTQY

J gene: TRBJ2-5
V gene: TRBV5-1
CDR3 protein: ASSSLYSETQY

J gene: TRBJ2-2
V gene: TRBV7-2
CDR3 protein: ASSLDRGTGELF

J gene: TRBJ2-3
V gene: TRBV25-1
CDR3 protein: ASSEFTGGTYSTDTQY

J gene: TRBJ2-5
V gene: TRBV18
CDR3 protein: ASSPQSQETQY

J gene: TRBJ2-1
V gene: TRBV7-9
CDR3 protein: ASSPTGALNNEQF

J gene: TRBJ2-2
V gene: TRBV14
CDR3 protein: ASSPRDPRTGELF

J gene: TRBJ2-7
V gene: TRBV4-3
CDR3 protein: ASSQDVGGSYEQY

J gene: TRBJ2-1
V gene: TRBV12-3/TRBV12-4
CDR3 protein: ASSPNRDNEQF

J gene: TRBJ1-1
V gene: TRBV7-9
CDR3 protein: ASSSGVGISGEAF